These 28 T cell receptor beta chains were sequenced from one sample in a study of radiotherapy plus CTLA-4 blockade in lung cancer. Profiling relied on immunoSEQ multiplex PCR, and the TCRdb table lists in-frame clones only, not all of them. The data hold some 110,000 clones, with approximately 81% observed a single time. The specimen was peripheral blood, collected from a patient treated with radiotherapy plus ipilimumab. The receptors were gathered from a human donor with non-small cell lung cancer that progressed on radiotherapy plus ipilimumab. Some clones in this sample may be carry-over from other donors' samples.

The rearrangement links TRBV5-1 to TRBJ2-3; no firm D call. Germline CDR1 reads SGHRS; CDR2 reads YFSETQ. The CDR3 extends over 15 amino acids. The ends were cut back, 3 bases at V and 0 bases at J, with 11 bases in the middle. The CDR3 reads CASSSPTYSTDTQYF. The CDR3 bases are TGCGCCAGCAGCTCTCCGACCTATAGCACAGATACGCAGTATTTT.

This chain links TRBV6-5 with TRBJ1-2; D is perhaps TRBD1 (6 bases). The CDR3 contains 14 residues. Germline V CDR1 and CDR2: MNHEY, SVGAGI. Trimming shortened V by 2 bases and J by 4 bases, and 11 bases separated the two germline ends. CDR3 bases: TGTGCCAGCAGTTACGGGGGGCTTCTCTATGGCTACACCTTC. This codes for CASSYGGLLYGYTF.

The gene calls are TRBV6-1 and TRBJ1-5; unclear D gene. CDR3 size: 17 residues. V lost 2 bases to trimming and J lost 3 bases, with 17 bases between them. Germline-derived CDR1 and CDR2 are MNHNS and SASEGT. This CDR3 reads CASSEPRRSAVNQPQHF. CDR3 sequence (DNA): TGTGCCAGCAGTGAACCGAGAAGATCAGCGGTCAATCAGCCCCAGCATTTT.

CDR3 in DNA: TGCGCCAGCAGCCACAAGGGGGGGAGCTCCTACAATGAGCAGTTCTTC. Translation gives CASSHKGGSSYNEQFF. The genes are TRBV4-3 and TRBJ2-1; weak D call: TRBD2 (7 bases). The length of the CDR3 is 16 residues. Trimming left V 3 bases short and J 0 bases short, with 12 bases between. CDR1 is LGHNA and CDR2 is YSLEER in the germline V gene.

J is TRBJ2-7 and V is TRBV27; D is possibly TRBD2 (6 bases). Per the germline V gene, CDR1 is MNHEY and CDR2 is SMNVEV (reference sequence). Deletions cut 3 bases from V and 3 bases from J, with 12 bases between. The CDR3 contains 14 residues. DNA for the CDR3: TGTGCCAGCAGTTTCGGGGGTCTGGGCTACGAGCAGTACTTC. Its translation: CASSFGGLGYEQYF.

This clone occurred a few times. This chain joins TRBV27 and TRBJ1-2, with D possibly TRBD1 on 6 matching bases. Germline loops: CDR1 MNHEY, CDR2 SMNVEV (reference sequence). CDR3 length equals 12 residues. Trimming took off 6 bases at V and 9 bases at J, with 14 bases between the two ends. CDR3 in amino acids: CASREQGSRYTF. CDR3 coding DNA: TGTGCCAGCAGGGAACAGGGTTCCCGCTACACCTTC.

The chain links TRBV6-1 to TRBJ2-5, with TRBD2 matching over 10 bases. CDR1 and CDR2 (germline): MNHNS, SASEGT. The CDR3 consists of 15 residues. J was trimmed by 5 bases and V by 8 bases; bases with no gene match: 11. The CDR3: CASVLAGTRVETQYF. CDR3 DNA: TGTGCCAGCGTACTAGCGGGAACCCGAGTTGAGACCCAGTACTTC.

CDR3 loop: CASSLASTDTQYF. DNA for the CDR3: TGTGCCAGCAGCTTAGCGAGTACAGATACGCAGTATTTT. The V and J genes are TRBV7-3 and TRBJ2-3; D uncertain. The germline V and J ends were trimmed by 2 bases and 3 bases, with 6 bases remaining between them. The CDR3 spans 13 residues. Germline-derived CDR1 and CDR2 are SGHTA and FQGTGA. Full variable domain (missing parts from reference TRBV7-3 and TRBJ2-3): GAGVSQTPSNKVTEKGKYVELRCDPISGHTALYWYRQSLGQGPEFLIYFQGTGAADDSGLPNDRFFAVRPEGSVSTLKIQRTERGDSAVYLCASSLASTDTQYFGPGTRLTVL.

This clone was found a few times. This chain connects TRBV4-2 to TRBJ2-1; D possibly corresponds to TRBD2 (5 bases). The CDR3 covers 16 residues. Germline CDR1 LGHNA, CDR2 YNFKEQ. V lost 0 bases, J lost 2 bases, and 11 bases lay in between. This CDR3 reads CASSQDASSPYNEQFF. In DNA form, the CDR3 reads TGTGCCAGCAGCCAAGATGCTAGCAGCCCCTACAATGAGCAGTTCTTC.

V and J are TRBV7-2 and TRBJ2-2; 10 positions match TRBD2. The V and J ends lost 2 bases and 6 bases, in that order; junction bases with no gene match: 6. The germline V gene has CDR1 SGHTA and CDR2 FQGNSA. The CDR3 has 16 residues. CDR3 amino acids: CASSLLSGGAAGELFF. The CDR3 DNA sequence: TGTGCCAGCAGCTTACTGAGCGGGGGGGCCGCCGGGGAGCTGTTTTTT.

The chain couples TRBV7-2 to TRBJ1-1, with a tentative D call TRBD1 (5 bases). Trimming pared 5 bases from V and 4 bases from J, leaving 17 bases between. Germline CDR1 reads SGHTA; CDR2 reads FQGNSA. This CDR3 contains 15 residues. The CDR3 loop reads CASSPRWGRVTEAFF. CDR3 DNA: TGTGCCAGCAGCCCTCGTTGGGGCCGGGTCACTGAAGCTTTCTTT.

Concerning this clone itself: Other DNA sequences of this sample code for an identical CDR3. The J gene is TRBJ1-5, the V gene TRBV6-5, with unresolved D. The CDR3 runs 11 residues. From germline, CDR1 is MNHEY and CDR2 SVGAGI. The V and J ends lost 11 bases and 4 bases respectively, with 9 bases between them. The CDR3 nucleotides read TGTGCCCCCTCTCCAAATCAGCCCCAGCATTTT. Translated, it gives CAPSPNQPQHF.

This chain links TRBV6-7 with TRBJ1-6; D is ambiguous. TRBV6-7 is an ORF, and what it does is uncertain. V gave up 0 bases and J gave up 4 bases, with 7 bases separating them. The CDR3 runs 15 residues. This chain's CDR3 is CASSYSRVYNSPLHF. The CDR3 coding sequence is TGTGCCAGCAGTTACTCGAGAGTATATAATTCACCCCTCCACTTT.

This clone was observed once. Other DNA sequences in this sample translate to the same CDR3. The V call is TRBV9, the J call TRBJ2-7, with TRBD1 matching over 9 bases. V lost 5 bases, J lost 0 bases, and 3 bases stayed unmatched. The CDR3 length is 14 residues. CDR1 is SGDLS and CDR2 is YYNGEE in the germline V gene. CDR3 sequence reads: CASSSTGGSYEQYF. In DNA form, the CDR3 reads TGTGCCAGCAGTTCGACAGGGGGCTCCTACGAGCAGTACTTC.

The chain joins TRBV10-3 to TRBJ1-4; D remains unclear. CDR3 size: 13 residues. The germline V and J ends were trimmed by 11 bases and 0 bases, with 10 bases remaining between them. Germline CDR1 ENHRY, CDR2 SYGVKD. The CDR3 nucleotides read TGTGCCGTAGGCGCGGCAACTAATGAAAAACTGTTTTTT. Amino acid sequence: CAVGAATNEKLFF.

This clone was seen once. The chain has TRBV6-1 and TRBJ2-5; 11 nucleotides agree with TRBD1. Trimming cost V 6 bases and J 5 bases; bases outside gene matches: 8. Germline-derived CDR1 and CDR2 are MNHNS and SASEGT. The CDR3 consists of 15 residues. CDR3 sequence: CASRDRGPVRETQYF. In nucleotides, the CDR3 is TGTGCCAGCAGGGACAGGGGGCCAGTTAGGGAGACCCAGTACTTC.

The J gene is TRBJ1-5, the V gene TRBV4-3; D is unresolved. Per germline, CDR1 LGHNA and CDR2 YSLEER. V shed 0 bases and J shed 5 bases, with 14 bases lying between them. The CDR3 covers 16 residues. The CDR3 DNA reads as TGCGCCAGCAGCCAAGACGCGCAGGCGCTCTATCAGCCCCAGCATTTT. This encodes CASSQDAQALYQPQHF.

This clone was observed a few times. The chain uses TRBV5-1 and TRBJ1-4, with D tentatively TRBD1 (5 bases). Germline CDR1 is SGHRS and CDR2 is YFSETQ. Trimming removed 8 bases at V and 8 bases at J, with 22 bases between. The CDR3 runs 15 residues. CDR3 sequence reads: CASRQWGQGGEKLFF. CDR3 nucleotide sequence: TGCGCCAGTAGACAGTGGGGTCAGGGCGGCGAAAAACTGTTTTTT.

The V call is TRBV30, the J call TRBJ2-5, with D unclear. Trimming took 0 bases from V and 4 from J, leaving 9 bases between them. The CDR3 runs 13 residues. CDR1 and CDR2 from the germline V gene are GTSNPN and SVGIG (reference sequence). The CDR3 here is CAWSVGLSETQYF. DNA of the CDR3: TGTGCCTGGAGTGTTGGGCTTTCAGAGACCCAGTACTTC.

The V call is TRBV28, the J call TRBJ1-1; a weak D match, TRBD1 (5 bases). The V gene lost 7 bases and the J gene lost 8 bases, with 14 bases spanning the gap. CDR1 is MDHEN, CDR2 SYDVKM, per germline. The CDR3 is 12 residues long. The CDR3 region is CASISDTLEAFF. The CDR3 DNA is TGTGCCAGCATTTCGGACACCCTGGAAGCTTTCTTT.

This clone was observed a single time. This chain connects TRBV5-1 to TRBJ2-7; 7 positions match TRBD1. Per the germline V gene, CDR1 is SGHRS and CDR2 is YFSETQ. The CDR3 is made up of 14 amino acids. V shed 4 bases and J 2 bases; nucleotides not matched to a gene: 6. CDR3 in DNA: TGCGCCAGCAGCCGGGACAGACCACCCTACGAGCAGTACTTC. It specifies CASSRDRPPYEQYF.

The chain combines TRBV25-1 with TRBJ2-2; D is uncertain. The CDR3 contains 13 residues. V lost 0 bases and J lost 4, with 3 bases in between. The germline gives CDR1 MGHDK, CDR2 SYGVNS. The CDR3 is CASSEYGTGELFF. The CDR3 DNA follows: TGTGCCAGCAGTGAATATGGCACCGGGGAGCTGTTTTTT.

This clone appeared a single time. The chain is built from TRBV18 and TRBJ2-5; 7 bases fit TRBD1. Judging by the DNA end, TRBJ2-7 fits better; the J call may be wrong. Germline values: CDR1 KGHSH, CDR2 LQKENI. The CDR3 consists of 13 residues. The CDR3 region has the DNA TGTGCCAGCTCAGACAGGGAGAACTACGAGCAGTACTTC. This sequence encodes CASSDRENYEQYF.

This chain links TRBV5-1 with TRBJ1-5, with 8 nucleotides matching TRBD1. The CDR3 is made up of 14 amino acids. Trimming at V came to 3 bases and at J to 7 bases, leaving 6 bases not matched to a gene. From germline, CDR1 is SGHRS and CDR2 YFSETQ. CDR3 sequence reads: CASSSGQVDQPQHF. CDR3 coding DNA: TGCGCCAGCAGCTCGGGACAGGTGGACCAGCCCCAGCATTTT.

The chain has TRBV4-3 and TRBJ2-3; D perhaps matches TRBD1 (5 bases). The CDR3 consists of 16 residues. From germline, CDR1 is LGHNA and CDR2 YSLEER. Between the trimmed V and J ends, which lost 1 base and 2 bases, there was a span of 13 bases. CDR3 coding DNA: TGCGCCAGCAGCCAAGGGGCGACAGTTCCCACAGATACGCAGTATTTT. Translating gives CASSQGATVPTDTQYF.

The chain employs TRBV27 and TRBJ2-1, with D perhaps matching TRBD1 or TRBD2 (5 bases each). The CDR3 runs to 11 residues. The germline gives CDR1 MNHEY, CDR2 SMNVEV (reference sequence). V was trimmed by 6 bases and J by 9 bases, leaving 9 bases between them. The CDR3 region is CASRYGGEQFF. The CDR3 DNA reads TGTGCCAGCAGATATGGGGGTGAGCAGTTCTTC.

The V call is TRBV4-2, the J call TRBJ2-1; 14 positions match TRBD2. The V segment lost 3 bases and the J segment 1 base; nucleotides outside the gene matches: 11. CDR1 and CDR2 from the germline V gene are LGHNA and YNFKEQ. This CDR3 has 20 residues. The CDR3 sequence: CASSHEPPGLAGESYNEQFF. In DNA, the CDR3 is TGTGCCAGCAGCCACGAACCGCCGGGACTAGCGGGGGAATCCTACAATGAGCAGTTCTTC.

The chain joins TRBV4-3 to TRBJ1-6; 8 bases are shared with TRBD1. V shed 1 base and J 10 bases; nucleotides not matched to a gene: 9. This CDR3 has 16 residues. Germline V gene data show CDR1 as LGHNA and CDR2 as YSLEER. CDR3 coding DNA: TGCGCCAGCAGCCAAGCGGGGGACAGGTATCGATCACCCCTCCACTTT. It is translated as CASSQAGDRYRSPLHF.